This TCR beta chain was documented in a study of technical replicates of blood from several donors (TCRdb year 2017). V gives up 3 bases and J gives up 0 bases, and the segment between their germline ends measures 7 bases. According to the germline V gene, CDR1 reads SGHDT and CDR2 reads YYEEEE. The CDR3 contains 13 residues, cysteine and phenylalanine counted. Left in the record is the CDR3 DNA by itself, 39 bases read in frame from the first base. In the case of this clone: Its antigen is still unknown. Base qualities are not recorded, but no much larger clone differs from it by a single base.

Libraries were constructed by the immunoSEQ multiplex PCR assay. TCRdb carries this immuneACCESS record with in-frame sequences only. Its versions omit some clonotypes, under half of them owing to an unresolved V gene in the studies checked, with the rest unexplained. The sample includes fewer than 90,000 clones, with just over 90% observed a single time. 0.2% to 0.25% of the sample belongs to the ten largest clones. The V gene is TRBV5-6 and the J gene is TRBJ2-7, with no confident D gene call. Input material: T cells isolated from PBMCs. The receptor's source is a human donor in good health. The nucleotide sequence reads TGTGCCAGCAGCTCAGCTAGCTCCTACGAGCAGTACTTC. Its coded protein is CASSSASSYEQYF.